This T cell receptor beta chain stems from a study of blood T cell repertoires in COVID-19. About the research overall: The United States, Italy and Spain were the sources of the acute and convalescent COVID-19 samples.

Between the trimmed V and J ends, which lost 0 bases and 1 base, there was a span of 16 bases. CDR3 length: 18 amino acids. Germline-derived CDR1 and CDR2 are SGHRS and YFSETQ. Participants reported their clinical history, and cohort assignment relied on those reports. Clones were read by immunoSEQ multiplex PCR, and TCRdb kept only the in-frame ones, dropping some. The sample contains over 150,000 clones, just over 85% of which appear only once. Sequencing input: PBMCs or T cells enriched from blood (not recorded which). The receptor was derived from a woman under 30 who had recovered from COVID-19. V usage is TRBV5-1 and J usage is TRBJ2-2; D gene uncertain. The CDR3: CASSLVASQTLNTGELFF. In DNA form, the CDR3 reads TGCGCCAGCAGCTTGGTGGCTTCCCAGACTTTGAACACCGGGGAGCTGTTTTTT. The variable domain in full, with the rest retrieved from reference TRBV5-1 and TRBJ2-2, is KAGVTQTPRYLIKTRGQQVTLSCSPISGHRSVSWYQQTPGQGLQFLFEYFSETQRNKGNFPGRFSGRQFSNSRSEMNVSTLELGDSALYLCASSLVASQTLNTGELFFGEGSRLTVL.